The 16 T cell receptor beta chains in this list originate from one sample, sequenced in a study of graft-versus-host responses after intestinal transplantation. For these TCRs, the target antigens are not known. Profiling relied on immunoSEQ multiplex PCR, and the TCRdb table lists in-frame clones only, not all of them. Of about 26,000 clones detected, about 81% appear once; the ten largest clones hold 0.65% to 0.85%. The specimen was unstimulated CD4+ T cells sorted from spleen or lymph node cells, collected before intestinal transplant. These receptors were obtained from a human donor who received an intestinal transplant.

The rearrangement uses TRBV7-3 and TRBJ2-2, with D tentatively TRBD1 or TRBD2 (5 bases each). The V and J ends lost 3 bases and 0 bases respectively, with 11 bases between them. Germline V gives CDR1 SGHTA, CDR2 FQGTGA. The CDR3 covers 16 residues. CDR3: CASSFSGAANTGELFF. The CDR3 bases are TGTGCCAGCAGCTTTTCCGGGGCAGCGAACACCGGGGAGCTGTTTTTT.

This clone showed up just once. The V and J genes are TRBV14 and TRBJ2-5, with 8 bases aligning to TRBD1. In germline, CDR1 is SGHDN, CDR2 FVKESK. V was clipped by 8 bases and J by 5 bases; unmatched bases: 7. This CDR3 is built from 13 residues. In DNA form, the CDR3 reads TGTGCCAGCGGCAGGGGGCGCGGGGAGACCCAGTACTTC. Protein sequence: CASGRGRGETQYF.

The rearrangement links TRBV11-2 to TRBJ2-2; 7 nucleotides line up with TRBD1. In germline, CDR1 is SGHAT, CDR2 FQNNGV. Trimming cost V 3 bases and J 5 bases; bases outside gene matches: 9. The length of the CDR3 is 16 residues. Here the CDR3 reads CASSFLDRARTGELFF. CDR3 bases: TGTGCCAGCAGCTTCCTAGACAGGGCTCGGACCGGGGAGCTGTTTTTT. The variable domain in full, completed from reference TRBV11-2 and TRBJ2-2, reads EAGVAQSPRYKIIEKRQSVAFWCNPISGHATLYWYQQILGQGPKLLIQFQNNGVVDDSQLPKDRFSAERLKGVDSTLKIQPAKLEDSAVYLCASSFLDRARTGELFFGEGSRLTVL.

J is TRBJ2-5 and V is TRBV4-1, with D possibly TRBD1 on 5 matching bases. The CDR3 length is 13 residues. The V gene's germline CDR1 is MGHRA and CDR2 YSYEKL. With 6 bases removed from V and 2 bases from J, the gap between germline ends came to 10 bases. CDR3 in amino acids: CASSRQRQETQYF. The CDR3 DNA is TGCGCCAGCAGTCGACAGCGTCAAGAGACCCAGTACTTC.

The chain has TRBV5-1 and TRBJ1-1; D remains unclear. V was shortened by 0 bases and J by 2 bases, with 11 bases between the two germline ends. The germline V gene has CDR1 SGHRS and CDR2 YFSETQ. The length of the CDR3 is 15 residues. CDR3 loop: CASSLGYQKNTEAFF. CDR3 nucleotide sequence: TGCGCCAGCAGCTTGGGGTATCAGAAAAACACTGAAGCTTTCTTT.

This CDR3 reads CASSLTLGGHYGYTF. The CDR3 DNA follows: TGTGCCAGCAGCCTAACCCTGGGGGGCCACTATGGCTACACCTTC. The chain uses TRBV5-5 and TRBJ1-2, with D tentatively TRBD1 (6 bases). Between the trimmed V and J ends, which lost 4 bases and 3 bases, there was a span of 16 bases. This CDR3 spans 15 amino acids. From germline, CDR1 is SGHKS and CDR2 YYEKEE (reference sequence).

The J gene is TRBJ1-6, the V gene TRBV14; the D gene is possibly TRBD1 (6 bases). The CDR3 covers 14 residues. The V gene lost 1 base and the J gene lost 7 bases, with 8 bases spanning the gap. CDR1 is SGHDN and CDR2 is FVKESK in the germline V gene. The chain's CDR3 is CASSQAQGNSPLHF. In DNA form, the CDR3 reads TGTGCCAGCAGCCAAGCTCAGGGGAATTCACCCCTCCACTTT.

The sample holds a few counts of this clone. The chain employs TRBV5-4 and TRBJ1-2; 7 bases line up with TRBD1. Germline V lookup: CDR1 SGHNT, CDR2 YYREEE (reference sequence). The V gene end was trimmed by 3 bases and the J gene end by 4 bases; junction bases not matched to a gene: 15. The CDR3 runs to 17 residues. The CDR3 region is CASSSLANRGGFYGYTF. CDR3 sequence (DNA): TGTGCCAGCAGCTCCTTAGCCAACAGGGGAGGATTCTATGGCTACACCTTC.

The rearrangement uses TRBV11-3 and TRBJ2-3; 8 bases are a match to TRBD2. The CDR3 contains 15 residues. V trimming: 5 bases; J trimming: 4 bases; junction bases outside the gene matches: 8. Per germline, CDR1 SGHNT and CDR2 YENEEA. The CDR3 loop is CASSGGLGAADTQYF. The CDR3 region has the DNA TGTGCCAGCAGCGGGGGACTAGGCGCCGCAGATACGCAGTATTTT.

This clone was found a few times. The chain uses TRBV6-1 and TRBJ2-7, with TRBD2 matching over 10 bases. Trimming at V came to 7 bases and at J to 0 bases, leaving 6 bases not matched to a gene. This CDR3 has 15 residues. CDR1 is MNHNS and CDR2 is SASEGT in the germline V gene. The CDR3 protein is CASTLAGTNSYEQYF. The CDR3 DNA follows: TGTGCCAGCACACTAGCGGGGACTAACTCCTACGAGCAGTACTTC.

V is TRBV6-5 and J is TRBJ2-7; no definite D call. V dropped 5 bases and J dropped 3 bases, with 8 bases sitting between them. Germline CDR1 reads MNHEY; CDR2 reads SVGAGI. This CDR3 comprises 12 residues. The DNA of the CDR3 is TGTGCCAGCAGTGTGGAGTTCTACGAGCAGTACTTC. As protein: CASSVEFYEQYF.

V gene TRBV5-6 combines with J gene TRBJ2-7; TRBD1 matches at 8 bases. This CDR3 is 11 amino acids long. V dropped 4 bases and J dropped 6; count of bases not matched to a gene: 0. From germline, CDR1 is SGHDT and CDR2 YYEEEE. The CDR3 is CASSGQGEQYF. As DNA, the CDR3 is TGTGCCAGCAGCGGACAGGGCGAGCAGTACTTC.

J is TRBJ2-3 and V is TRBV4-1; D unclear. Germline CDR1 MGHRA, CDR2 YSYEKL. The length of the CDR3 is 13 residues. The germline V and J ends were trimmed by 1 base and 1 base, with 3 bases remaining between them. The CDR3 spells CASSQAGTDTQYF. DNA of the CDR3: TGCGCCAGCAGCCAAGCGGGCACAGATACGCAGTATTTT.

The chain carries TRBV4-2 and TRBJ2-7, with a weak D call TRBD2 (6 bases). Germline values: CDR1 LGHNA, CDR2 YNFKEQ. The V and J ends lost 0 bases and 0 bases respectively, with 21 bases between them. CDR3 length: 19 amino acids. CDR3 amino acids: CASSQEAFWGSTSSYEQYF. The CDR3 DNA follows: TGTGCCAGCAGCCAAGAGGCCTTCTGGGGATCGACTAGCTCCTACGAGCAGTACTTC.

The CDR3 reads CASSLETGGFYEQYF. Written as DNA, the CDR3 is TGTGCCAGCAGCTTAGAGACAGGGGGCTTCTACGAGCAGTACTTC. This chain links TRBV5-5 with TRBJ2-5, with 10 nucleotides matching TRBD1. The DNA end is more similar to TRBJ2-7, so the J call may be wrong. This CDR3 is 15 amino acids long. Germline assignment: CDR1 SGHKS and CDR2 YYEKEE (reference sequence).

The chain has TRBV30 and TRBJ2-5; D tentatively fits TRBD1 or TRBD2 (6 bases each). Germline V gene sequence: CDR1 GTSNPN, CDR2 SVGIG (reference sequence). The CDR3 contains 14 residues. V was trimmed by 2 bases and J by 5 bases, leaving 15 bases between them. The CDR3 DNA sequence: TGTGCCTGGAGTACGAAAGGGGGGCGGGAGACCCAGTACTTC. Protein: CAWSTKGGRETQYF.